The rows below give T cell receptor beta chains drawn from one sample of a study of T-cell reconstitution after alpha-beta-depleted transplantation in children. Each CDR3 protein gets one entry after TCRdb re-called the PCR reads with MiXCR. The data show a few hundred thousand distinct CDR3 sequences, roughly a quarter seen once. The specimen was PBMCs, mostly from graft donor cells, collected 360 days after TCRalphabeta/CD19-depleted stem cell transplant. These receptors all stem from a female patient aged 2 to 10 who had a stem cell transplant for congenital amegakaryocytic thrombocytopenia, so the T cells may come from the graft donor. The CDR3 runs from the conserved cysteine through the conserved F or W.

J gene | V gene | CDR3 protein
TRBJ1-2 | TRBV29-1 | CSAPTGVYGYTF
TRBJ2-5 | TRBV28 | CAASLHSGETQYF
TRBJ2-7 | TRBV5-1 | CASSLREGALSYEQYF
TRBJ2-5 | TRBV20-1 | CSARDEGETQYF
TRBJ2-7 | TRBV6-1 | CASSKGDSLYEQYF
TRBJ1-1 | TRBV4-1 | CASSQPPGQGYGNTEAFF
TRBJ1-2 | TRBV6-4 | CASSGTGGNYGYTF
TRBJ2-5 | TRBV6-2/TRBV6-3 | CASSYLQNQETQYF
TRBJ2-2 | TRBV10-3 | CAISTRGHGTGELFF
TRBJ2-7 | TRBV20-1 | CSARQSGGAYEQYF
TRBJ1-5 | TRBV5-1 | CASSPDSYNQPQHF
TRBJ1-5 | TRBV5-1 | CASSLSGAEDQPQHF
TRBJ2-1 | TRBV5-1 | CASSLGGGKFNEQFF
TRBJ2-6 | TRBV28 | CASSFSAGKRSGANVLTF
TRBJ2-3 | TRBV6-1 | CASLRGLGTASTDTQYF
TRBJ2-3 | TRBV7-9 | CASSWGTSGTTDTQYF
TRBJ2-1 | TRBV20-1 | CSAFGTSKNEQFF
TRBJ2-3 | TRBV29-1 | CSVLQASTDTQYF
TRBJ1-6 | TRBV4-1 | CASSHPRGYSDSPLHF
TRBJ1-5 | TRBV6-5 | CASRTGGDRNQPQHF
TRBJ1-3 | TRBV6-6 | CASSYLTKIYF
TRBJ2-7 | TRBV10-3 | CAISDWGSSYEQYF
TRBJ2-1 | TRBV25-1 | CASSRAHSYNEQFF
TRBJ2-3 | TRBV20-1 | CSAARLSGESTDTQYF
TRBJ2-7 | TRBV29-1 | CSVEVTGELYEQYF
TRBJ2-1 | TRBV7-2 | CASSLYPAADYNEQFF
TRBJ2-2 | TRBV12-3/TRBV12-4 | CASSPRARAYGELFF
TRBJ2-5 | TRBV18 | CASSPRGGETQYF